The clone carrying this T cell receptor (beta chain) has just a few counts. CDR3 length: 16 amino acids. Germline-derived CDR1 and CDR2 are MNHEY and SVGEGT. Trimming pared 0 bases from V and 0 bases from J, leaving 12 bases between. Using immunoSEQ multiplex PCR, the repertoire was profiled, and TCRdb retains in-frame clones only, with some absent. Of 80,000 to 100,000 clones listed, around 78% are singletons. The sample is drawn from a study of blood T cell repertoires in COVID-19. Study context: The United States, Italy and Spain supplied acute and convalescent COVID-19 samples. The cDNA or gDNA used as material had been derived from T cells, B-cell-depleted T cells, or PBMCs.

The TCR was taken from a human donor in a cohort sampled during active COVID-19. Sequencing was carried out using peripheral blood. The V gene is TRBV6-2 or TRBV6-3, the J gene TRBJ2-7; D is uncertain. The CDR3 coding sequence is TGTGCCAGCAGTTACTCGAGAGAGAACCCCTCCTACGAGCAGTACGTC. It encodes CASSYSRENPSYEQYV.